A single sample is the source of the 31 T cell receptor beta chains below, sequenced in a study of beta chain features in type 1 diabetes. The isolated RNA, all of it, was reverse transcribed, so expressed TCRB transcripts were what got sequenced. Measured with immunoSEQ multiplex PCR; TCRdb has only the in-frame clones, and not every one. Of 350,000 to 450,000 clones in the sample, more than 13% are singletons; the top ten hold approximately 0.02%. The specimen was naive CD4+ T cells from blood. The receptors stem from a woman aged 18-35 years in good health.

For the CDR3, the DNA is TGTGCCAGTAAAAGGGTGGCTAGCGGGAGATCGGTGGAGACCCAGTACTTC. Residues: CASKRVASGRSVETQYF. V and J are TRBV19 and TRBJ2-5; 10 nucleotides agree with TRBD2. Germline lookup yields CDR1 LNHDA and CDR2 SQIVND (reference sequence). This CDR3 is built from 17 residues. V shed 7 bases and J 5 bases; nucleotides not matched to a gene: 16.

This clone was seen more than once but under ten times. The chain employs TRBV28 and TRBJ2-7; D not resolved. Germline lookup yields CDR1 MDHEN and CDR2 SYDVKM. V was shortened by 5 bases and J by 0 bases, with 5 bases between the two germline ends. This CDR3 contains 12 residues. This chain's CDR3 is CASSPSSYEQYF. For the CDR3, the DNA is TGTGCCAGCAGTCCGAGCTCCTACGAGCAGTACTTC.

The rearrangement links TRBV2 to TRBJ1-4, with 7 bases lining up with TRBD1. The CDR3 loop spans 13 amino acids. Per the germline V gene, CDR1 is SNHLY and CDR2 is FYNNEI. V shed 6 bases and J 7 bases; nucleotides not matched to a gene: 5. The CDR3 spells CASRAGTVEKLFF. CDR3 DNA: TGTGCCAGCAGGGCCGGGACAGTTGAAAAACTGTTTTTT.

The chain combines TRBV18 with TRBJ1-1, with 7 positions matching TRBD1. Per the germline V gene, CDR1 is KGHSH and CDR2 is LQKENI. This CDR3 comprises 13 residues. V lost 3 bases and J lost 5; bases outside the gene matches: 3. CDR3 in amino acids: CASSPDRATEAFF. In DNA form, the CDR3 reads TGTGCCAGCTCACCCGACAGGGCTACTGAAGCTTTCTTT.

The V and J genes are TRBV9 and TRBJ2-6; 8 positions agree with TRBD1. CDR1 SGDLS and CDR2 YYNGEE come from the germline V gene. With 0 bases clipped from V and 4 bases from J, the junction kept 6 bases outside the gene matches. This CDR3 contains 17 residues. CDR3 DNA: TGTGCCAGCAGCGTAGGCCAGGGGGCGAGAGGGGCCAACGTCCTGACTTTC. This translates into CASSVGQGARGANVLTF.

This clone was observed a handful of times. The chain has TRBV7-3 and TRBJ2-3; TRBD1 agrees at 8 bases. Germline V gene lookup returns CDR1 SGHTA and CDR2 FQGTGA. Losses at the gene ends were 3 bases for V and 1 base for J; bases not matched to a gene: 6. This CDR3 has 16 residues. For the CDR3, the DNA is TGTGCCAGCAGCTTGCTAGGACAGGGCGGCACAGATACGCAGTATTTT. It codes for CASSLLGQGGTDTQYF.

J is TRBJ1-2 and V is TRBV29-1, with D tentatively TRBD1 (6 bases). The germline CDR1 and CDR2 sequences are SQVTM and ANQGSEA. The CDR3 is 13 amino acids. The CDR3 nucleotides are TGCGGCTCCCGCAACAGGGCTGACCATGGCTACACCTTC. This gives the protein CGSRNRADHGYTF. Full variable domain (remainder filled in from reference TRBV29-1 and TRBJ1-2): SAVISQKPSRDICQRGTSLTIQCQVDSQVTMMFWYRQQPGQSLTLIATANQGSEATYESGFVIDKFPISRPNLTFSTLTVSNMSPEDSSIYLCGSRNRADHGYTFGSGTRLTVV.

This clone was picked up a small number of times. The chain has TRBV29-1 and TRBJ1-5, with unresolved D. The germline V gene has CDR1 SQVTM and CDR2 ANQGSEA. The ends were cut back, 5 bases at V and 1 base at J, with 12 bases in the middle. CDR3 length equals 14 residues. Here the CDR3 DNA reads TGCAGCGTTCAATTTCCCGGGAGCAATCAGCCCCAGCATTTT. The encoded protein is CSVQFPGSNQPQHF.

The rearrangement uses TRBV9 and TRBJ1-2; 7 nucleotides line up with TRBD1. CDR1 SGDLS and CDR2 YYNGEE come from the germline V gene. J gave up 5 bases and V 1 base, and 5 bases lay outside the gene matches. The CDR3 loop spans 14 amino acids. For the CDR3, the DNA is TGTGCCAGCAGCGTAAGGGACAGCCCGTATGGCTACACCTTC. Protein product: CASSVRDSPYGYTF.

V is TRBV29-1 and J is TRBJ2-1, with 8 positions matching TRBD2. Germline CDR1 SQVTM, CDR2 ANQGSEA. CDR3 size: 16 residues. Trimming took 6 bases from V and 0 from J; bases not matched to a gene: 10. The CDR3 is CSVRLAGPSSYNEQFF. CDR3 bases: TGCAGCGTACGTCTAGCGGGTCCGAGCTCCTACAATGAGCAGTTCTTC.

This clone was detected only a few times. CDR3 sequence: CASSLIGGLNTEAFF. The CDR3 nucleotides read TGCGCCAGCAGCTTGATCGGAGGGCTGAACACTGAAGCTTTCTTT. This chain joins TRBV5-1 and TRBJ1-1; D is unclear. The germline gives CDR1 SGHRS, CDR2 YFSETQ. Trimming shortened V by 1 base and J by 0 bases, and 10 bases separated the two germline ends. The CDR3 runs to 15 residues.

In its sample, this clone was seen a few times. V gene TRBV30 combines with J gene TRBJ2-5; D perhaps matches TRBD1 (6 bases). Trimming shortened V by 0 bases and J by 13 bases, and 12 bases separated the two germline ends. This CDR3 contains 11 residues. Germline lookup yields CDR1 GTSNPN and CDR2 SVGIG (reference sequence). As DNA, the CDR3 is TGTGCCTGGAGTGTAGGGGACACTAGGTACTTC. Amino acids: CAWSVGDTRYF.

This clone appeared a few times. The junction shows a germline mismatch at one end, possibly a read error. This chain's CDR3 is CASSSDLLPKNF. For the CDR3, the DNA is TGTGCCAGCAGCTCCGACTTGCTCCCAAAGAACTTC. The rearrangement uses TRBV7-9 and TRBJ2-7; D not certain. In germline, CDR1 is SEHNR, CDR2 FQNEAQ (reference sequence). The CDR3 covers 12 residues.

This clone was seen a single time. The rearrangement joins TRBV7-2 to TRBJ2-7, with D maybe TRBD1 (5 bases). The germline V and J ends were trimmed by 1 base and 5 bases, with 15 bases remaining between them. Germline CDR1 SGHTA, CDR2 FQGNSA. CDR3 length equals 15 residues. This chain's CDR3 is CASSLGGQVKNEQYF. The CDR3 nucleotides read TGTGCCAGCAGCTTAGGCGGACAAGTCAAAAACGAGCAGTACTTC.

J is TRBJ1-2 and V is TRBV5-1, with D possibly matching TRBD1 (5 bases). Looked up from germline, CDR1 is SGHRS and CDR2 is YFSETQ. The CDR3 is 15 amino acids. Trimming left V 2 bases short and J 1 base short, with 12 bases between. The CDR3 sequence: CASSLLPDSNYGYTF. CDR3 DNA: TGCGCCAGCAGCTTACTTCCCGACAGTAACTATGGCTACACCTTC.

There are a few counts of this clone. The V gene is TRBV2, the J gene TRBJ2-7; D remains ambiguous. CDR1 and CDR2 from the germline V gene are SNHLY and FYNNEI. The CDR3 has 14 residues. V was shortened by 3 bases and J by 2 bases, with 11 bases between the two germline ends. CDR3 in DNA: TGTGCCAGCAGTGAGGGCCAGGTAGCCTACGAGCAGTACTTC. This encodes CASSEGQVAYEQYF.

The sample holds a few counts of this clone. This CDR3 is CASNGQSAAEAFF. The DNA for the CDR3 is TGTGCCAGTAACGGACAGTCCGCGGCTGAAGCTTTCTTT. This rearrangement joins TRBV19 to TRBJ1-1; possible D gene TRBD1, 6 bases. V was pared by 7 bases and J by 6 bases, with 15 bases between. The CDR3 is made up of 13 amino acids. CDR1 and CDR2 from the germline V gene are LNHDA and SQIVND (reference sequence).

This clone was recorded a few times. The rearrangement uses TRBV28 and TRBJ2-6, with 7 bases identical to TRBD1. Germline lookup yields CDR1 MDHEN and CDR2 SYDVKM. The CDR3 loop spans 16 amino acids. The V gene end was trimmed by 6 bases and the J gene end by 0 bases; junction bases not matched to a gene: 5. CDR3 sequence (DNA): TGTGCCAGCAGATGGACAGGAGGCTCTGGGGCCAACGTCCTGACTTTC. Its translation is CASRWTGGSGANVLTF.

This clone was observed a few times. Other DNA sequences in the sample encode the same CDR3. The CDR3: CSVGGLYNEQFF. The CDR3 DNA follows: TGCAGCGTTGGGGGCCTGTACAATGAGCAGTTCTTC. V usage is TRBV29-1 and J usage is TRBJ2-1; weak D call: TRBD1 (5 bases). The CDR3 is made up of 12 amino acids. Per germline, CDR1 SQVTM and CDR2 ANQGSEA. V lost 4 bases and J 4 bases, leaving 8 bases between the germline ends.

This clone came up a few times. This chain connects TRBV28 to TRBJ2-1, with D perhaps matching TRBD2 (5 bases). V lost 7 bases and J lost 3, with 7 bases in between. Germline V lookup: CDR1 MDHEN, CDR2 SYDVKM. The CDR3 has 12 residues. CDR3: CASTTSYNEQFF. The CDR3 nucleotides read TGTGCCAGCACAACTAGCTACAATGAGCAGTTCTTC.

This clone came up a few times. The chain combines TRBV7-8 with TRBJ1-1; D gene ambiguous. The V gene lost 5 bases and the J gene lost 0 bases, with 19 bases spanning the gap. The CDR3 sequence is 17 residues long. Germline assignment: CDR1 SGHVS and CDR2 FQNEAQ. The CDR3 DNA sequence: TGTGCCAGCAGCCTAGGGAGAAGAACTACTTTGAACACTGAAGCTTTCTTT. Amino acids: CASSLGRRTTLNTEAFF.

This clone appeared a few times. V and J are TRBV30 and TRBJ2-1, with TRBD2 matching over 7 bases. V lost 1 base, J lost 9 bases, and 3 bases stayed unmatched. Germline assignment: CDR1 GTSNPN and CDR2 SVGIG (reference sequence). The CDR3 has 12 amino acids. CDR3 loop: CAWSDLAGEQFF. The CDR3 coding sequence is TGTGCCTGGAGTGACTTAGCGGGTGAGCAGTTCTTC.

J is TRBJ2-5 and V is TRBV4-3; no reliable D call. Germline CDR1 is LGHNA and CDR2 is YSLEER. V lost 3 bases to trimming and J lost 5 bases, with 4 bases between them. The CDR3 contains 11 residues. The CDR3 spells CASSHRETQYF. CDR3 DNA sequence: TGCGCCAGCAGCCACCGGGAGACCCAGTACTTC.

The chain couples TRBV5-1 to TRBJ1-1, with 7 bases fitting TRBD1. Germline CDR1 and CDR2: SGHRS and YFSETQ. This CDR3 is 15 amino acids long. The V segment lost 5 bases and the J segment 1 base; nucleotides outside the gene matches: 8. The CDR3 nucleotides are TGCGCCAGCAGTCGAAACACAGGGGCGAACACTGAAGCTTTCTTT. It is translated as CASSRNTGANTEAFF.

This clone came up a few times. The DNA of the CDR3 is TGTGCCAGCAGCTTATTAGTGGAGGAGACCCAGTACTTC. It translates to CASSLLVEETQYF. J is TRBJ2-5 and V is TRBV7-3, with D unclear. This CDR3 contains 13 residues. Germline CDR1 reads SGHTA; CDR2 reads FQGTGA. V was shortened by 2 bases and J by 5 bases, with 9 bases between the two germline ends.

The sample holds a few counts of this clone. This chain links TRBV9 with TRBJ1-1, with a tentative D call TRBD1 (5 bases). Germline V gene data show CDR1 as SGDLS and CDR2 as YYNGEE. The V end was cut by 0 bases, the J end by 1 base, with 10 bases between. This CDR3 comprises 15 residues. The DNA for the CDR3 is TGTGCCAGCAGCGTAGGTGGCAGGGAGAACACTGAAGCTTTCTTT. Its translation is CASSVGGRENTEAFF.

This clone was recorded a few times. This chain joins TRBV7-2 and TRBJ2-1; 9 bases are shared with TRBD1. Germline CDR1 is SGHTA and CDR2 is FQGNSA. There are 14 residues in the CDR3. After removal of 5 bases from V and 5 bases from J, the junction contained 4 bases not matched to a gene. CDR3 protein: CASSKGTGNNEQFF. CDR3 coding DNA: TGTGCCAGCAGCAAAGGGACAGGGAACAATGAGCAGTTCTTC.

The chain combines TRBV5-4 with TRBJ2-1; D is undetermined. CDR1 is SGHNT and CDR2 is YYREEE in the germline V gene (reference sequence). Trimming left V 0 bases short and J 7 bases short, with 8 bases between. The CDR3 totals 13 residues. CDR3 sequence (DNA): TGTGCCAGCAGCTTGGAACAGAATAATGAGCAGTTCTTC. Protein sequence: CASSLEQNNEQFF.

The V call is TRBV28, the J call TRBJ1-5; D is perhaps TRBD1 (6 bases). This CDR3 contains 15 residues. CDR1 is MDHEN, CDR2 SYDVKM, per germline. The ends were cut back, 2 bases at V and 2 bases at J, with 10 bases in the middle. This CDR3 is CASSLGGEGNQPQHF. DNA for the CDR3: TGTGCCAGCAGTTTAGGGGGCGAGGGCAATCAGCCCCAGCATTTT.

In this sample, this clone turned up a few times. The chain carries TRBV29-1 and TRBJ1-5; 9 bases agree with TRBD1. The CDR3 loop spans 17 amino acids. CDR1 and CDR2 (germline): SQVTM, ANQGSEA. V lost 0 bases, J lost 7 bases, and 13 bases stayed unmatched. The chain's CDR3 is CSVEESGSGQGSQPQHF. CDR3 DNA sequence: TGCAGCGTTGAAGAGTCTGGTTCGGGACAGGGAAGCCAGCCCCAGCATTTT.

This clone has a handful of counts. The CDR3 loop is CASSVWREDTQYF. CDR3 coding DNA: TGTGCCAGCAGCGTATGGAGGGAAGATACGCAGTATTTT. The chain uses TRBV9 and TRBJ2-3; the D gene is possibly TRBD2 (6 bases). CDR3 size: 13 residues. Germline values: CDR1 SGDLS, CDR2 YYNGEE. V lost 1 base and J lost 5, with 8 bases in between.